Listed below are T cell receptor beta chains from one sample, sequenced in a study of T cells in Graves' hyperthyroidism and ophthalmopathy. TCRdb passed the multiplex PCR reads through MiXCR, listing each CDR3 protein once. The sample records fewer than 350,000 distinct CDR3 sequences, around 18% being singletons. The sequencing input was blood. All receptors come from a woman in her thirties or forties with Graves' ophthalmopathy. Both conserved end residues are part of each CDR3. Each record gives: V gene, D gene, clone size, J gene, CDR3 length, CDR3 protein, CDR3 DNA. D genes are given only for firm matches. Expanded clones are given a class, and other clones once, few, many or no size at all.

TRBV12-3/TRBV12-4	TRBD1	many	TRBJ2-7	12	CASKGTAYEQYF	TGTGCCAGCAAGGGGACAGCATACGAGCAGTACTTC
TRBV28	-	many	TRBJ1-2	12	CATLDDGYGYTF	TGTGCCACCCTTGATGATGGCTATGGCTACACCTTC
TRBV11-2	TRBD2	many	TRBJ2-5	15	CASSPQRGAWETQYF	TGTGCCAGCAGCCCCCAGCGGGGCGCGTGGGAGACCCAGTACTTC
TRBV6-5	-	many	TRBJ2-7	14	CASSQLDEQYEQYF	TGTGCCAGCAGCCAACTTGACGAGCAATACGAGCAGTACTTC
TRBV28	TRBD1	many	TRBJ1-1	14	CASSEIAGGPEAFF	TGTGCCAGCAGTGAAATCGCAGGGGGCCCTGAAGCTTTCTTT
TRBV4-2	TRBD2	many	TRBJ2-5	15	CASSQNRPGGETQYF	TGTGCCAGCAGCCAAAACCGACCGGGGGGAGAGACCCAGTACTTC
TRBV7-2	-	many	TRBJ2-2	16	CASSWTPAPLNGELFF	TGTGCCAGCAGCTGGACACCCGCTCCACTAAACGGGGAGCTGTTTTTT
TRBV4-1	-	-	TRBJ2-7	15	CASSQDRGYPYEQYF	TGCGCCAGCAGCCAAGATCGTGGTTACCCCTACGAGCAGTACTTC
TRBV27	-	-	TRBJ2-5	17	CASSLFPRQPAQETQYF	TGTGCCAGCAGTTTATTCCCCCGACAGCCCGCCCAAGAGACCCAGTACTTC
TRBV10-2	TRBD2	many	TRBJ2-5	16	CASSGLAGGRGETQYF	TGCGCCAGCAGCGGACTAGCGGGAGGGCGGGGTGAGACCCAGTACTTC
TRBV28	-	many	TRBJ1-3	20	CASSWTVGTVRPNSGNTIYF	TGTGCCAGCAGTTGGACTGTGGGAACAGTAAGGCCCAACTCTGGAAACACCATATATTTT
TRBV6-5	TRBD2	many	TRBJ2-7	14	CASSKGLAGVEQYF	TGTGCCAGCAGCAAGGGACTAGCGGGAGTCGAGCAGTACTTC
TRBV18	-	many	TRBJ1-1	13	CASSPKGNTEAFF	TGTGCCAGCTCACCCAAGGGTAACACTGAAGCTTTCTTT
TRBV27	TRBD1	-	TRBJ2-7	13	CASKGTGGREQYF	TGTGCCAGCAAAGGGACAGGGGGCCGAGAGCAGTACTTC
TRBV28	-	many	TRBJ1-2	13	CASSPGSNYGYTF	TGTGCCAGCAGTCCCGGGTCCAACTATGGCTACACCTTC
TRBV2	TRBD1	many	TRBJ1-3	17	CASSEVTTGGPGNTIYF	TGTGCCAGCAGTGAGGTAACCACAGGGGGCCCAGGAAACACCATATATTTT
TRBV11-2	TRBD1	many	TRBJ2-7	14	CASSPRGQGHEQYF	TGTGCCAGCAGCCCGCGGGGACAGGGTCACGAGCAGTACTTC
TRBV12-3/TRBV12-4	TRBD2	many	TRBJ2-2	16	CASIKTSGRATGELFF	TGTGCCAGCATCAAGACTAGCGGGAGGGCCACCGGGGAGCTGTTTTTT
TRBV6-1	TRBD1	many	TRBJ2-1	14	CASGQDEVYNEQFF	TGTGCCAGCGGACAGGATGAAGTTTACAATGAGCAGTTCTTC
TRBV9	-	many	TRBJ2-7	14	CASSVGLISYEQYF	TGTGCCAGCAGCGTGGGCCTTATCTCCTACGAGCAGTACTTC
TRBV6-1	-	many	TRBJ1-5	15	CASMWERRSNQPQHF	TGTGCCAGCATGTGGGAAAGGAGGAGCAATCAGCCCCAGCATTTT
TRBV19	TRBD1	many	TRBJ1-5	15	CASSDRGLVNQPQHF	TGTGCCAGTAGTGACAGGGGTTTAGTCAATCAGCCCCAGCATTTT
TRBV20-1	-	many	TRBJ2-7	14	CSAPPDWESYEQYF	TGCAGTGCCCCGCCCGACTGGGAATCCTACGAGCAGTACTTC
TRBV20-1	-	many	TRBJ1-1	12	CSATRRHTEAFF	TGCAGTGCTACCAGAAGGCACACTGAAGCTTTCTTT
TRBV6-1	-	few	TRBJ1-1	15	CASPSRGVVGTEAFF	TGTGCCAGCCCCTCGAGGGGAGTCGTGGGCACTGAAGCTTTCTTT
TRBV20-1	TRBD1	-	TRBJ2-5	11	CSALTGETQYF	TGCAGTGCTCTGACAGGGGAGACCCAGTACTTC
TRBV5-1	TRBD2	few	TRBJ2-3	20	CASSLGLISTSGKGGDTQYF	TGCGCCAGCAGCTTGGGGCTCATCTCGACTAGCGGGAAGGGAGGAGATACGCAGTATTTT
TRBV29-1	TRBD1	many	TRBJ1-2	16	CSVESGTGGINYGYTF	TGCAGCGTTGAATCCGGGACAGGGGGGATCAACTATGGCTACACCTTC
TRBV2	-	many	TRBJ2-7	14	CASNSVDRSYEQYF	TGTGCCAGCAATAGTGTGGACAGATCCTACGAGCAGTACTTC
TRBV12-3/TRBV12-4	TRBD1	many	TRBJ1-5	16	CASSLGAGGLYQPQHF	TGTGCCAGCAGTTTAGGAGCAGGGGGCTTGTATCAGCCCCAGCATTTT
TRBV27	TRBD2	many	TRBJ2-7	15	CASSTLLAGPHEQYF	TGTGCCAGCAGTACACTACTAGCGGGACCGCACGAGCAGTACTTC
TRBV4-1	-	many	TRBJ1-1	18	CASSQDKGGFVRNTEAFF	TGCGCCAGCAGCCAAGATAAGGGGGGCTTCGTGCGGAACACTGAAGCTTTCTTT
TRBV11-2	TRBD2	many	TRBJ2-7	15	CASSPGTRGTYEQYF	TGTGCCAGCAGCCCCGGGACTAGAGGCACCTACGAGCAGTACTTC
TRBV29-1	-	many	TRBJ1-1	14	CSVEDLTPGTEAFF	TGCAGCGTTGAAGATCTGACCCCTGGCACTGAAGCTTTCTTT
TRBV7-2	TRBD2	many	TRBJ2-5	14	CASSLGGRIETQYF	TGTGCCAGCAGCTTAGGCGGGAGGATAGAGACCCAGTACTTC
TRBV2	TRBD1	few	TRBJ2-5	14	CASSEGQGEETQYF	TGTGCCAGCAGTGAGGGACAGGGAGAAGAGACCCAGTACTTC
TRBV11-2	-	many	TRBJ2-7	14	CASNLAGSGDEQYF	TGTGCCAGCAATCTCGCCGGGTCGGGAGACGAGCAGTACTTC